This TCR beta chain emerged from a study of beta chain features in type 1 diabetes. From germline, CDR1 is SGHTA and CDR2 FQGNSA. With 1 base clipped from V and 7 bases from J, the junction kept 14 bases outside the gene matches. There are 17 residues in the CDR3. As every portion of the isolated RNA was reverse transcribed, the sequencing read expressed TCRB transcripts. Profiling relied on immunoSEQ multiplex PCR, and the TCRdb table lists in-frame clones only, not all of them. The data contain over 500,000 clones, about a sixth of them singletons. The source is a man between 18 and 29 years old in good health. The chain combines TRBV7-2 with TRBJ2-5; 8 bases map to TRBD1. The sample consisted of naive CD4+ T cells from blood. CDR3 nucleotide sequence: TGTGCCAGCAGCTTAGGTGAGCCGGGACAGGCGCGGGGGACCCAGTACTTC. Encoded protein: CASSLGEPGQARGTQYF. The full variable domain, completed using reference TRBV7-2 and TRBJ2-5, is GAGVSQSPSNKVTEKGKDVELRCDPISGHTALYWYRQSLGQGLEFLIYFQGNSAPDKSGLPSDRFSAERTGGSVSTLTIQRTQQEDSAVYLCASSLGEPGQARGTQYFGPGTRLLVL.